This paragraph reports one T cell receptor beta chain. This entry comes from a study of blood T cell repertoires in COVID-19. Overall study: Some COVID-19 samples were acute and others convalescent; all came from the United States, Italy and Spain.

Per the original methods: Reference gene primer amplification in the assay estimated nucleated cell counts. Profiled with immunoSEQ multiplex PCR; TCRdb holds only in-frame clones, not every one. The D gene and trimming were derived from the DNA, and the V and J assignments and clone size from that table. This table holds about 16,000 clones, 85% to 90% found once. This CDR3 is built from 16 residues. The germline V gene encodes CDR1 MNHEY and CDR2 SVGAGI. V lost 4 bases, J lost 5 bases, and 18 bases lay in between. In Seattle, patients joined the study during active infection and were tracked longitudinally.

The TCR sequence derives from a woman of 80 years or more with COVID-19, enrolled during active disease. The chain has TRBV6-5 and TRBJ1-5; tentatively, D is TRBD1 (5 bases). The source material was peripheral blood. CDR3 sequence (DNA): TGTGCCAGCAGTTCCGTCAGGGCCGGCGGCGATCAGCCCCAGCATTTT. As protein: CASSSVRAGGDQPQHF.